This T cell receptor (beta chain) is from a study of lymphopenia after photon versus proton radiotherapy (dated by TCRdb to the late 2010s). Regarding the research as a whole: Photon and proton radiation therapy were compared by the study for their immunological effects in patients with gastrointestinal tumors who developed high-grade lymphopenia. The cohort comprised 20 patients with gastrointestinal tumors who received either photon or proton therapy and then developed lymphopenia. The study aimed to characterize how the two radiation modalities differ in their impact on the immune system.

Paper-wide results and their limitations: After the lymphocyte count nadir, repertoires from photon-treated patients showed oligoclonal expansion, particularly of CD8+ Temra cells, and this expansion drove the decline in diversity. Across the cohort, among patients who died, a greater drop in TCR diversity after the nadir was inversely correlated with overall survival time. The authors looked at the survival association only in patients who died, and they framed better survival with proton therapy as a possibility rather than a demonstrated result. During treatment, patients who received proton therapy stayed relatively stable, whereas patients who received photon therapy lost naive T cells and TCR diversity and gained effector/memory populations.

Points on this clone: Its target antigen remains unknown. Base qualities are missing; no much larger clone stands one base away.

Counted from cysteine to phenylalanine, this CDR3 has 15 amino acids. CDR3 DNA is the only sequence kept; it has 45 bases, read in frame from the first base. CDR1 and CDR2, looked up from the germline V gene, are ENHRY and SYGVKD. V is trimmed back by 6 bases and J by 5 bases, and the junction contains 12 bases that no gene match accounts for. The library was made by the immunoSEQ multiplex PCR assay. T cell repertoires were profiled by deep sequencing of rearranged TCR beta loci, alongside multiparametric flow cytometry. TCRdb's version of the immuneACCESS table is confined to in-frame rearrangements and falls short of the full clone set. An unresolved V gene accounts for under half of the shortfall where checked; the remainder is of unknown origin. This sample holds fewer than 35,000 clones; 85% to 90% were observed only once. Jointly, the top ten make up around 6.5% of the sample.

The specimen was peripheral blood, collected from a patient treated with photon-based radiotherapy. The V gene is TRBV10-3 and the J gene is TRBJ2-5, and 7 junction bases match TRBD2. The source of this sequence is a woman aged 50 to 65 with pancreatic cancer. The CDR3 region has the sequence CAIRRVGEGLETQYF. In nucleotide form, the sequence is TGTGCCATCAGACGGGTCGGGGAGGGTTTGGAGACCCAGTACTTC.